This T cell receptor beta chain was identified during a study of PD-1 blockade in classical Hodgkin lymphoma. Notes on the study in general: Whereas CD4+ TCR diversity had risen significantly by C4D1, CD8+ TCR diversity had not. Lower baseline TCR diversity marked trial partial responders and progressors.

This clone has more than one count but fewer than ten. What it binds is not known. Produced via immunoSEQ multiplex PCR; TCRdb's table is partial and in-frame only. Of 10,000 to 15,000 clones listed, more than 60% are singletons. Every patient relapsed after autologous stem cell transplantation, and brentuximab vedotin exposure varied. Magnetic negative selection isolated CD8+ T cells from thawed PBMCs. The receptor's source is a human donor with classical Hodgkin lymphoma. Sequencing used CD8+ T cells from blood, obtained at baseline.

CDR3 amino acids: CASSYEAGDDYGYTF. In nucleotides, the CDR3 is TGTGCCAGCAGTTATGAGGCAGGGGATGACTATGGCTACACCTTC. V gene TRBV6-5 combines with J gene TRBJ1-2, with D possibly being TRBD1 (6 bases). The CDR3 is made up of 15 amino acids. Trimming pared 3 bases from V and 3 bases from J, leaving 14 bases between. The germline V gene encodes CDR1 MNHEY and CDR2 SVGAGI.